This T cell receptor beta chain comes out of a study of T cell changes during pregnancy in multiple sclerosis. Clones were sequenced by immunoSEQ multiplex PCR, and TCRdb holds only the in-frame ones, with some missing. The repertoire holds around 99,000 clones, with 85% to 95% as singletons. Germline V gene sequence: CDR1 SGDLS, CDR2 YYNGEE. This CDR3 spans 15 amino acids. Trimming at V came to 3 bases and at J to 0 bases, leaving 5 bases not matched to a gene. Sequencing used peripheral blood, obtained in the third trimester of pregnancy. The chain recombines TRBV9 with TRBJ2-7; 8 nucleotides align to TRBD2. This receptor was obtained from a female donor in good health, enrolled as a control in a pregnancy study. CDR3 sequence reads: CASSGGLGNSYEQYF. CDR3 sequence (DNA): TGTGCCAGCAGCGGGGGACTAGGCAACTCCTACGAGCAGTACTTC.